This TCR beta chain stems from a study of blood T cell repertoires in COVID-19. Study overall: Sites in the United States, Italy and Spain provided acute and convalescent COVID-19 samples.

As originally analysed: Using reference gene primer amplification, nucleated cell counts were estimated. TCRdb keeps only in-frame clones here, not all; method: immunoSEQ multiplex PCR. The D gene and trimming were derived from the DNA, and the V and J assignments and clone size from that table. The data contain around 250,000 clones, around 83% of them singletons. V lost 7 bases to trimming and J lost 2 bases; unmatched junction nucleotides: 4. Germline-derived CDR1 and CDR2 are MNHNY and SVGAGI (reference sequence). This CDR3 has 14 residues. The specimen sequenced was peripheral blood. The V call is TRBV6-6, the J call TRBJ2-3; the match to TRBD1 covers 9 bases. The sequence was obtained from a man aged 18 to 29 with active or convalescent COVID-19. CDR3 loop: CASTRTGATDTQYF. CDR3 nucleotide sequence: TGTGCCAGCACACGGACAGGGGCCACAGATACGCAGTATTTT.